Sequencing of this T cell receptor (beta chain) was carried out in a study of blood T cell repertoires in COVID-19. At the level of the study: Donors in the United States, Italy and Spain gave samples during acute or convalescent COVID-19. PBMCs, B-cell-depleted T cells, or T cells were the source of the cDNA or gDNA that made up the material.

Patients in Seattle were enrolled during active infection, then followed longitudinally. The CDR3 loop spans 18 amino acids. The V and J ends lost 3 bases and 1 base respectively, with 21 bases between them. Germline CDR1 KGHSH, CDR2 LQKENI. Original handling: For nucleated cells, counts were estimated from reference gene primer amplification. The assay was immunoSEQ multiplex PCR, and TCRdb's table has in-frame clones only and misses some. That table gives V, J and clone size, and the DNA gave D and trimming. The sample records some 25,000 clones, about 89% being singletons. The sample consisted of peripheral blood. The TCR was taken from a man in his sixties or seventies with COVID-19, enrolled during active disease. The rearrangement uses TRBV18 and TRBJ1-2, with D possibly TRBD1 on 5 matching bases. The CDR3 is CASSPLSKLYRLNYGYTF. DNA for the CDR3: TGTGCCAGCTCACCTCTTAGTAAATTATACAGGCTTAACTATGGCTACACCTTC. Full variable domain (remainder filled in from reference TRBV18 and TRBJ1-2): NAGVMQNPRHLVRRRGQEARLRCSPMKGHSHVYWYRQLPEEGLKFMVYLQKENIIDESGMPKERFSAEFPKEGPSILRIQQVVRGDSAAYFCASSPLSKLYRLNYGYTFGSGTRLTVV.